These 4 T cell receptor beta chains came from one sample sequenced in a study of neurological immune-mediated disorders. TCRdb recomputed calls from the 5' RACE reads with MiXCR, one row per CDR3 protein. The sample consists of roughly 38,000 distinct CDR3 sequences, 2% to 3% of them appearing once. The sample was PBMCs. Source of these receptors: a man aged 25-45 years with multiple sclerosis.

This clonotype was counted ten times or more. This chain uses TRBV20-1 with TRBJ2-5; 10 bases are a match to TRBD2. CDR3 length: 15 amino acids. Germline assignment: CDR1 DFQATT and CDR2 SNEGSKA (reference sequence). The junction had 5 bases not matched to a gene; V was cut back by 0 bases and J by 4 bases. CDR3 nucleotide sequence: TGCAGTGCTAGAGATCCGGCTAGCGGGAGAGAGACCCAGTACTTC. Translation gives CSARDPASGRETQYF.

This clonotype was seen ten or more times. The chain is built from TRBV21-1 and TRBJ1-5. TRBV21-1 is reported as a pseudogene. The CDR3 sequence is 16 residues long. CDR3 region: CASSKKWGFGFGPQHF. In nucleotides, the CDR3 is TGTGCCAGCAGCAAAAAGTGGGGTTTTGGGTTTGGGCCCCAGCATTTT.

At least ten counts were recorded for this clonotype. This CDR3 is CAISPAGGPADTQYF. The CDR3 DNA reads TGTGCCATCAGTCCGGCGGGAGGGCCGGCAGATACGCAGTATTTT. This chain uses TRBV10-3 with TRBJ2-3; 9 bases fit TRBD2. The J segment lost 4 bases and the V segment lost 5 bases, leaving 7 bases of the junction unmatched. The CDR3 consists of 15 residues. In germline, CDR1 is ENHRY, CDR2 SYGVKD.

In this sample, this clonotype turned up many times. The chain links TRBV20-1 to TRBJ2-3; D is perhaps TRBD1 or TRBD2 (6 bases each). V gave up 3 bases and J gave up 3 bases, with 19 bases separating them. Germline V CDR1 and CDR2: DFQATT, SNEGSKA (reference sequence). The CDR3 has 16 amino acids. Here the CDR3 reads CSARGDKSGGTDTQYF. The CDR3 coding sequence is TGCAGTGCTAGGGGGGACAAGAGCGGAGGGACAGATACGCAGTATTTT.